This T cell receptor (beta chain) stems from a study of blood T cell repertoires in COVID-19. Across the study: Nucleic acid was either cDNA or gDNA, and it came from T cells, B-cell-depleted T cells, or PBMCs.

Assay used: immunoSEQ multiplex PCR; TCRdb lists only in-frame clones, some missing. The sample shows 150,000 to 200,000 clones, about 88% of them seen only once. The germline V and J ends were trimmed by 0 bases and 0 bases, with 11 bases remaining between them. Germline values: CDR1 LGHNT, CDR2 FRNRAP. The CDR3 runs 16 residues. The receptor comes from a man in his late teens or twenties with acute or convalescent COVID-19. The gene calls are TRBV12-5 and TRBJ1-2, with D maybe TRBD1 (5 bases). The sample was peripheral blood. The CDR3 reads CASGLVLTGANYGYTF. CDR3 bases: TGTGCTAGTGGTTTGGTACTAACAGGAGCTAACTATGGCTACACCTTC.